A single sample gave rise to the 17 T cell receptor beta chains below, sequenced in a study of Ad26.COV2.S vaccination and SARS-CoV-2 variants. Sequenced by immunoSEQ multiplex PCR; TCRdb stores in-frame clones only, minus some. Found here are fewer than 400,000 clones, 86% of them singletons; the top ten hold 1.9%. Regarding treatment: over 15 received Ad26.COV2.S at low or high dose, single or two shots; several received placebo; per-sample allocation not given. It was on day 63 after the first vaccine or placebo injection that samples were taken. The material sequenced was peripheral blood, taken in a trial of Ad26.COV2.S vaccine versus placebo. These receptors were obtained from a person between 18 and 65 years old who received the Ad26.COV2.S COVID-19 vaccine or a placebo.

CDR3 sequence (DNA): TGTGCCACACAACCGACTAGCGGGGGTGTGAATGAGCAGTTCTTC. It encodes CATQPTSGGVNEQFF. The chain recombines TRBV10-3 with TRBJ2-1; 12 bases line up with TRBD2. The germline CDR1 and CDR2 sequences are ENHRY and SYGVKD. The CDR3 runs to 15 residues. After removal of 10 bases from V and 7 bases from J, the junction contained 11 bases not matched to a gene.

The CDR3 sequence is CASSPGPERNSPLHF. For the CDR3, the DNA is TGTGCCAGCAGCCCGGGCCCTGAGCGTAATTCACCCCTCCACTTT. The V and J genes are TRBV7-6 and TRBJ1-6; unclear D gene. Trimming cost V 5 bases and J 6 bases, with 14 bases left between them. Germline CDR1 reads SGHVS; CDR2 reads FNYEAQ. The CDR3 extends over 15 amino acids.

The chain couples TRBV6-5 to TRBJ2-4; 7 bases agree with TRBD1. This CDR3 has 14 amino acids. The V segment lost 2 bases and the J segment 4 bases; nucleotides outside the gene matches: 2. Germline-derived CDR1 and CDR2 are MNHEY and SVGAGI. CDR3 protein: CASSYAGGKNIQYF. The CDR3 DNA sequence: TGTGCCAGCAGTTACGCAGGGGGAAAAAACATTCAGTACTTC.

This rearrangement joins TRBV19 to TRBJ1-1; 7 nucleotides match TRBD1. Germline loops: CDR1 LNHDA, CDR2 SQIVND (reference sequence). V trimming: 7 bases; J trimming: 4 bases; junction bases outside the gene matches: 6. CDR3 length: 13 amino acids. DNA for the CDR3: TGTGCCAGTACCCGTCAGGGGGGCACTGAAGCTTTCTTT. It translates to CASTRQGGTEAFF.

This chain uses TRBV5-6 with TRBJ1-1; no reliable D call. Germline CDR1 and CDR2: SGHDT and YYEEEE. V lost 4 bases, J lost 7 bases, and 17 bases lay in between. The length of the CDR3 is 14 residues. This chain's CDR3 is CASSRRTDQNEAFF. The CDR3 nucleotides are TGTGCCAGCAGCCGTCGGACGGACCAGAATGAAGCTTTCTTT.

The gene calls are TRBV3-1 (or the pseudogene TRBV3-2) and TRBJ1-2, with TRBD1 identical over 7 bases. V lost 3 bases, J lost 3 bases, and 7 bases stayed unmatched. The CDR3 covers 15 residues. CDR1 is LGHDT and CDR2 is YNNKEL in the germline V gene (reference sequence). CDR3 residues: CASSHHSGQDYGYTF. DNA of the CDR3: TGTGCCAGCAGCCACCACTCAGGACAGGACTATGGCTACACCTTC.

In nucleotides, the CDR3 is TGTGCCAGCAATATTAACACAGATACGCAGTATTTT. Translated, it gives CASNINTDTQYF. The chain has TRBV12-3 or TRBV12-4 and TRBJ2-3, with D hard to call. The CDR3 has 12 residues. Trimming pared 7 bases from V and 2 bases from J, leaving 7 bases between.

Comments on this clone: Germline is not matched at one junction end, which may reflect a read error. The gene calls are TRBV5-1 and TRBJ2-3; 7 bases are a match to TRBD2. This CDR3 has 17 residues. Germline V gene data show CDR1 as SGHRS and CDR2 as YFSETQ. The CDR3 here is CASSLGSLTSGTDTQYF. In nucleotides, the CDR3 is TGCGCCAGCAGTTTGGGTAGTCTCACTAGCGGCACAGATACGCAGTATTTT.

This sequence joins TRBV2 and TRBJ2-3, with 9 bases lining up with TRBD2. The CDR3 contains 14 residues. Trimming removed 2 bases from V and 6 bases from J; junction bases left unmatched: 3. Germline assignment: CDR1 SNHLY and CDR2 FYNNEI. The CDR3 reads CASSESLAGDTQYF. CDR3 nucleotide sequence: TGTGCCAGCAGTGAAAGCCTAGCGGGGGATACGCAGTATTTT. Complete variable domain (other parts from reference TRBV2 and TRBJ2-3): EPEVTQTPSHQVTQMGQEVILRCVPISNHLYFYWYRQILGQKVEFLVSFYNNEISEKSEIFDDQFSVERPDGSNFTLKIRSTKLEDSAMYFCASSESLAGDTQYFGPGTRLTVL.

V and J are TRBV3-1 (or the pseudogene TRBV3-2) and TRBJ1-4; maybe TRBD1 (5 bases). CDR1 and CDR2 from the germline V gene are LGHDT and YNNKEL (reference sequence). The V end lost 2 bases, the J end lost 7 bases, and 14 bases lay between the germline ends. There are 15 residues in the CDR3. As DNA, the CDR3 is TGTGCCAGCAGCCAAAACGGGGAGGGGAGTGAAAAACTGTTTTTT. Encoded protein: CASSQNGEGSEKLFF.

The J gene is TRBJ2-3, the V gene TRBV18, with D possibly being TRBD1 (5 bases). The CDR3 sequence is 16 residues long. V shed 8 bases and J shed 2 bases, with 20 bases lying between them. CDR1 and CDR2 from the germline V gene are KGHSH and LQKENI. In DNA, the CDR3 is TGTGCCAGCCGGTACGGTGGGGCAGGAGACACAGATACGCAGTATTTT. Its protein is CASRYGGAGDTDTQYF.

A single count supports this clone. The chain recombines TRBV5-6 with TRBJ1-2; TRBD1 is a possible D gene (5 bases). Germline loops: CDR1 SGHDT, CDR2 YYEEEE. V shed 2 bases and J shed 5 bases, with 10 bases lying between them. The CDR3 runs to 13 residues. The DNA of the CDR3 is TGTGCCAGCAGCTTTCCTGAGGGGTATGGCTACACCTTC. Protein product: CASSFPEGYGYTF.

The J gene is TRBJ2-1, the V gene TRBV27; TRBD1 agrees at 9 bases. The CDR3 totals 13 residues. J lost 8 bases, V lost 5 bases, and 4 bases had no gene match. The V gene's germline CDR1 is MNHEY and CDR2 SMNVEV (reference sequence). CDR3 region: CASSPHRGHEQFF. DNA of the CDR3: TGTGCCAGCAGTCCACACAGGGGGCATGAGCAGTTCTTC.

This rearrangement joins TRBV18 to TRBJ1-2; TRBD1 agrees at 9 bases. CDR3 length: 15 residues. CDR1 is KGHSH and CDR2 is LQKENI in the germline V gene. The trim removed 5 bases at V and 7 bases at J, leaving 11 bases unmatched. In DNA form, the CDR3 reads TGTGCCAGCTCAACGTCCGGGACAGGGTTTCCTGGCTACACCTTC. Amino acid sequence: CASSTSGTGFPGYTF. Looking up the rest from reference TRBV18 and TRBJ1-2 gives the full variable domain: NAGVMQNPRHLVRRRGQEARLRCSPMKGHSHVYWYRQLPEEGLKFMVYLQKENIIDESGMPKERFSAEFPKEGPSILRIQQVVRGDSAAYFCASSTSGTGFPGYTFGSGTRLTVV.

V is TRBV4-3 and J is TRBJ1-2; D not certain. V dropped 0 bases and J dropped 1 base, with 12 bases sitting between them. Germline V lookup: CDR1 LGHNA, CDR2 YSLEER. This CDR3 spans 16 amino acids. The CDR3 loop reads CASSQDRQKLNYGYTF. CDR3 bases: TGCGCCAGCAGCCAAGATCGGCAGAAACTTAACTATGGCTACACCTTC.

This chain joins TRBV11-2 and TRBJ2-1, with 12 bases that match TRBD2. V was clipped by 3 bases and J by 10 bases; unmatched bases: 10. The germline CDR1 and CDR2 sequences are SGHAT and FQNNGV. CDR3 size: 16 residues. The chain's CDR3 is CASSFGVLAGGLEQFF. The CDR3 DNA reads TGTGCCAGCAGCTTTGGGGTACTAGCGGGGGGATTGGAGCAGTTCTTC.

V and J are TRBV18 and TRBJ2-1; D remains ambiguous. Trimming cost V 1 base and J 10 bases, with 8 bases left between them. Germline lookup yields CDR1 KGHSH and CDR2 LQKENI. The CDR3 has 12 residues. The chain's CDR3 is CASSPQDEEQFF. The CDR3 nucleotides are TGTGCCAGCTCACCACAGGACGAAGAGCAGTTCTTC.